The 17 T cell receptor beta chains in this list originate from one sample, sequenced in a study of cytomegalovirus exposure and HLA in healthy donors. Both 60 Vbeta primers and 13 Jbeta primers went into the PCR. The repertoire was sequenced with immunoSEQ multiplex PCR; TCRdb's copy has only in-frame clones and lacks some. In the table there are 200,000 to 300,000 clones, 78% of which are singletons. The sample comprised PBMCs. Every receptor here comes from a boy younger than 18 in good health and CMV-seronegative.

The chain carries TRBV4-1 and TRBJ1-3; D ambiguous. Deletions cut 4 bases from V and 0 bases from J, with 10 bases between. The CDR3 extends over 15 amino acids. Germline V CDR1 and CDR2: MGHRA, YSYEKL. In DNA, the CDR3 is TGCGCCAGCAGCCTGGGCAGCCTCTCTGGAAACACCATATATTTT. It encodes CASSLGSLSGNTIYF.

For this clone: One junction end disagrees with the germline gene, perhaps due to a read error. The gene calls are TRBV2 and TRBJ2-2; TRBD1 aligns across 9 bases. Germline V gene data show CDR1 as SNHLY and CDR2 as FYNNEI. The CDR3 runs 15 residues. Written as DNA, the CDR3 is TGTGCCAGCAGTTATAACAGGGGGCTAAGCGGGAAGCTGTTTTTT. Its protein product is CASSYNRGLSGKLFF.

The chain carries TRBV7-8 and TRBJ1-2; tentative D call: TRBD1 (6 bases). There are 15 residues in the CDR3. Looked up from germline, CDR1 is SGHVS and CDR2 is FQNEAQ. The ends were cut back, 3 bases at V and 3 bases at J, with 14 bases in the middle. The CDR3 spells CASSLIEGGYYGYTF. DNA of the CDR3: TGTGCCAGCAGCTTGATCGAGGGGGGGTACTATGGCTACACCTTC.

This clone was observed a few times. The chain couples TRBV11-2 to TRBJ1-5; a weak D match, TRBD1 (5 bases). Germline V gene lookup returns CDR1 SGHAT and CDR2 FQNNGV. The V end was cut by 0 bases, the J end by 7 bases, with 10 bases between. The CDR3 runs to 14 residues. This CDR3 reads CASSLDQGYQPQHF. DNA for the CDR3: TGTGCCAGCAGCTTAGATCAGGGTTACCAGCCCCAGCATTTT.

The rearrangement joins TRBV4-1 to TRBJ1-4, with D possibly matching TRBD1 (6 bases). Per the germline V gene, CDR1 is MGHRA and CDR2 is YSYEKL. The V and J ends lost 8 bases and 8 bases respectively, with 15 bases between them. This CDR3 region has 13 residues. In DNA, the CDR3 is TGCGCCAGCTACCAGGGGCTGAACGAAAAACTGTTTTTT. Encoded protein: CASYQGLNEKLFF.

V gene TRBV5-1 combines with J gene TRBJ2-5, with 7 bases lining up with TRBD2. Losses at the gene ends were 0 bases for V and 1 base for J; bases not matched to a gene: 3. The length of the CDR3 is 15 residues. Germline values: CDR1 SGHRS, CDR2 YFSETQ. CDR3 DNA sequence: TGCGCCAGCAGCTTGGGGGTAGCGGGCCAAGAGACCCAGTACTTC. This gives the protein CASSLGVAGQETQYF.

This chain joins TRBV7-2 and TRBJ2-7; TRBD2 agrees at 7 bases. Germline V gives CDR1 SGHTA, CDR2 FQGNSA. V was pared by 0 bases and J by 0 bases, with 2 bases of the junction left unmatched. The CDR3 contains 15 residues. CDR3 protein: CASSLASGLSYEQYF. The CDR3, as DNA: TGTGCCAGCAGCTTAGCTAGCGGGCTCTCCTACGAGCAGTACTTC.

This clone has a handful of counts. The chain is built from TRBV2 and TRBJ2-5; TRBD1 matches 7 bases. The CDR3 runs 14 residues. Germline CDR1 SNHLY, CDR2 FYNNEI. J lost 3 bases, V lost 3 bases, and 4 bases had no gene match. This chain's CDR3 is CASSDWTGEETQYF. The CDR3 nucleotides read TGTGCCAGCAGTGATTGGACAGGAGAAGAGACCCAGTACTTC.

The chain joins TRBV4-1 to TRBJ1-5, with D possibly matching TRBD1 (6 bases). From germline, CDR1 is MGHRA and CDR2 YSYEKL. The CDR3 totals 15 residues. Trimming cost V 1 base and J 7 bases, with 14 bases left between them. DNA for the CDR3: TGCGCCAGCAGCCAAGGTCTGGGGGCGGAACAGCCCCAGCATTTT. Protein: CASSQGLGAEQPQHF.

This chain links TRBV4-1 with TRBJ2-5; D may be TRBD1 (6 bases). The J call may be in error: the DNA end matches TRBJ2-7 better. CDR1 MGHRA and CDR2 YSYEKL come from the germline V gene. This CDR3 contains 14 residues. CDR3 DNA sequence: TGCGCCAGCAGCAAACAGACAGGAGCCTACGAGCAGTACTTC. Protein: CASSKQTGAYEQYF.

This rearrangement joins TRBV11-3 to TRBJ2-3, with 10 positions matching TRBD2. V was clipped by 5 bases and J by 5 bases; unmatched bases: 10. Per the germline V gene, CDR1 is SGHNT and CDR2 is YENEEA. The CDR3 totals 16 residues. For the CDR3, the DNA is TGTGCCAGCAGCCCATTCCTAGCGGGGGAGAGAGATACGCAGTATTTT. Its translation is CASSPFLAGERDTQYF.

The rearrangement uses TRBV5-1 and TRBJ2-5; 8 bases fit TRBD1. Germline V gene data show CDR1 as SGHRS and CDR2 as YFSETQ. CDR3 size: 17 residues. The V segment lost 4 bases and the J segment 1 base; nucleotides outside the gene matches: 12. The CDR3 is CASSQLRQGALQETQYF. CDR3 nucleotides: TGCGCCAGCAGCCAACTTCGGCAGGGGGCTCTCCAAGAGACCCAGTACTTC.

The chain carries TRBV5-1 and TRBJ1-4; TRBD1 matches at 8 bases. V gave up 4 bases and J gave up 7 bases; unmatched junction bases: 9. Per the germline V gene, CDR1 is SGHRS and CDR2 is YFSETQ. The CDR3 is 15 residues long. The CDR3 DNA reads TGCGCCAGCAGCGCGACAGGGGCCTGGGGTGAAAAACTGTTTTTT. Protein product: CASSATGAWGEKLFF.

This chain joins TRBV14 and TRBJ1-2; no firm D call. Trimming pared 0 bases from V and 7 bases from J, leaving 9 bases between. Looked up from germline, CDR1 is SGHDN and CDR2 is FVKESK. This CDR3 region has 13 residues. The DNA for the CDR3 is TGTGCCAGCAGCCAAGACAGGTTTCGTGGCTACACCTTC. Protein sequence: CASSQDRFRGYTF.

The J gene is TRBJ1-1, the V gene TRBV5-4, with a weak D call TRBD1 (5 bases). The germline CDR1 and CDR2 sequences are SGHNT and YYREEE (reference sequence). V lost 5 bases, J lost 8 bases, and 16 bases lay in between. The CDR3 is made up of 13 amino acids. CDR3 sequence: CASRSHQGREAFF. The CDR3 DNA sequence: TGTGCCAGCAGATCTCATCAGGGTAGGGAAGCTTTCTTT.

V gene TRBV4-1 combines with J gene TRBJ2-4, with a possible D match to TRBD1 (5 bases). Germline V CDR1 and CDR2: MGHRA, YSYEKL. There are 19 residues in the CDR3. Trimming shortened V by 0 bases and J by 0 bases, and 18 bases separated the two germline ends. In DNA, the CDR3 is TGCGCCAGCAGCCAAGATCAGGGATGGGCAGTGGCAGCCAAAAACATTCAGTACTTC. This sequence encodes CASSQDQGWAVAAKNIQYF.

The chain uses TRBV6-1 and TRBJ1-2; 8 bases agree with TRBD1. The V and J ends lost 8 bases and 4 bases, in that order; junction bases with no gene match: 6. The germline V gene encodes CDR1 MNHNS and CDR2 SASEGT. CDR3 length: 13 residues. The CDR3, as DNA: TGTGCCAGCCGCCAGACAGGGGTCTATGGCTACACCTTC. It encodes CASRQTGVYGYTF.